This TCR beta chain was sequenced for a study of T cells in Graves' hyperthyroidism and ophthalmopathy. Regarding the study as a whole: Ophthalmopathy and stable hyperthyroidism were separated by a 13 V-J model. The model's output predicted ophthalmopathy at a median of around 7 months prior to onset.

Amplification yielded TCR beta CDR3 regions, with RNA transcripts as the source. TCR CDR3 underwent first-round RT-PCR with the HTBI primer set. TCRdb passed the multiplex PCR reads through MiXCR, listing each CDR3 protein once. Here the sample spans hundreds of thousands of distinct CDR3 sequences, roughly 15% being singletons. Subjects with ophthalmopathy showed a Clinical Activity Score no lower than 3, a NOSPECS grade no lower than 4, and a duration shorter than 3 months. PBMCs stemmed from around 10 ml fresh peripheral blood. This clonotype was found many times. Its specificity is unknown. Germline-derived CDR1 and CDR2 are DFQATT and SNEGSKA (reference sequence). Trimming shortened V by 6 bases and J by 6 bases, and 15 bases separated the two germline ends. The CDR3 runs to 12 residues.

This chain uses TRBV20-1 with TRBJ2-7, with D possibly TRBD2 on 5 matching bases. The clonotype comes from a woman in her forties or fifties with Graves' ophthalmopathy. The sequencing sample was made of blood. CDR3 protein: CSAEARAGEQYF. CDR3 in DNA: TGCAGTGCGGAGGCCCGGGCCGGCGAGCAGTACTTC.